This T cell receptor (beta chain) is drawn from a study of CD8+ T cells in alopecia areata. Study-level background: For the treated group, dosing was oral tofacitinib at 5 to 10 mg twice daily. Findings and caveats of the study: Lesional scalp, especially alopecia totalis/universalis, showed higher clonality than normal scalp. The link between baseline CD8+ expansion and response remains uncertain with one nonresponder.

This CDR3 has 14 amino acids. The junction had 6 bases not matched to a gene; V was cut back by 3 bases and J by 2 bases. The V gene's germline CDR1 is GTSNPN and CDR2 SVGIG (reference sequence). The treatment: oral pan-JAK inhibitor, 5-10 mg twice daily. Reverse transcription of extracted RNA yielded cDNA, which provided the sequencing template. TCRdb's copy holds only in-frame clones and misses some; the assay was immunoSEQ multiplex PCR. Counted here are about 100,000 clones, around 83% occurring once; the ten biggest clones make up 24%. With respect to this clone: Its antigen is currently unknown.

V usage is TRBV30 and J usage is TRBJ1-2; TRBD1 matches at 7 bases. Sample: CD8+ T cells sorted from blood, taken at week 24, from a patient treated with tofacitinib. The source of this sequence is a human donor with alopecia areata. CDR3 in DNA: TGTGCCTGGAGACTTCAGGGGGTAAACTATGGCTACACCTTC. Its translation: CAWRLQGVNYGYTF.